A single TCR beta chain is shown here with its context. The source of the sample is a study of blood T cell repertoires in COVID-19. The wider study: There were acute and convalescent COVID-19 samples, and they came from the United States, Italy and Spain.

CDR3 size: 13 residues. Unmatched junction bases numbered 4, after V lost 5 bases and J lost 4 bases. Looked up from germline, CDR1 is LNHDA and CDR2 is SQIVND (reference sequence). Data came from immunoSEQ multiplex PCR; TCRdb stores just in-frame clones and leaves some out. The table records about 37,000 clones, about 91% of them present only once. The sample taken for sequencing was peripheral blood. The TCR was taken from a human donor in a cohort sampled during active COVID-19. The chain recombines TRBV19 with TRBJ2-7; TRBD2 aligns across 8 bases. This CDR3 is CASSPGGAYEQYF. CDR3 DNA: TGTGCCAGTAGTCCCGGGGGGGCATACGAGCAGTACTTC.